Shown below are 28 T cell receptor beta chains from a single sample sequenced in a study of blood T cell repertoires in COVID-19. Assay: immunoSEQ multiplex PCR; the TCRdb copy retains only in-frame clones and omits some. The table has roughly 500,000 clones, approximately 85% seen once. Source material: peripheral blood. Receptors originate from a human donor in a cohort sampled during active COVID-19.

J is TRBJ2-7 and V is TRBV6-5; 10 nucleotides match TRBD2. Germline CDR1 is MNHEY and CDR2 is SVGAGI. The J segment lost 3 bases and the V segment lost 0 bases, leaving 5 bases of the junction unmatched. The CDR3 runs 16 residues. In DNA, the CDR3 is TGTGCCAGCAGTTACTCGAAGGGACTAGCGAACTACGAGCAGTACTTC. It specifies CASSYSKGLANYEQYF.

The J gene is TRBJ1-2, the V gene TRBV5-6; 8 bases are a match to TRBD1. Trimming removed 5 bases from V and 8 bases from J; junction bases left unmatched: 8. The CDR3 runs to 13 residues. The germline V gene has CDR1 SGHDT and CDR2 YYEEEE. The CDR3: CASSSPGGLGYTF. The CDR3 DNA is TGTGCCAGCAGTTCGCCAGGGGGCTTAGGCTACACCTTC.

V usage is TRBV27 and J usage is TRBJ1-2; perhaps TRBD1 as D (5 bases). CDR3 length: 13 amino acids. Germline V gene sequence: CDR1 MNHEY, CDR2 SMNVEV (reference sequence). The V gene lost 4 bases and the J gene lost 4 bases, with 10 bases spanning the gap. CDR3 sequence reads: CASSWGPGYGYTF. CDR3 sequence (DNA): TGTGCCAGCAGTTGGGGCCCGGGCTATGGCTACACCTTC.

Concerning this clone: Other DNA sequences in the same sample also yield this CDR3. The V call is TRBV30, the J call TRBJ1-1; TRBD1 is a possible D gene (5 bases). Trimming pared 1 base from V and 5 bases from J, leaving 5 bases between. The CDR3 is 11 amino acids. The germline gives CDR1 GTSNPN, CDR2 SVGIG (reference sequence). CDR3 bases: TGTGCCTGGAGTGGACAGACTGAAGCTTTCTTT. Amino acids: CAWSGQTEAFF.

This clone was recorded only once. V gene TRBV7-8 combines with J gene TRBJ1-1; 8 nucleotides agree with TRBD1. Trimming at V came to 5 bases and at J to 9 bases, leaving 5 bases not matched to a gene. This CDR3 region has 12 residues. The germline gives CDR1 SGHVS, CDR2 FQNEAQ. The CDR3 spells CASSRGQGKAFF. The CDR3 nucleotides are TGTGCCAGCAGCCGTGGACAGGGTAAAGCTTTCTTT. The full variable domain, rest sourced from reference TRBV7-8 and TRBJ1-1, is GAGVSQSPRYKVAKRGQDVALRCDPISGHVSLFWYQQALGQGPEFLTYFQNEAQLDKSGLPSDRFFAERPEGSVSTLKIQRTQQEDSAVYLCASSRGQGKAFFGQGTRLTVV.

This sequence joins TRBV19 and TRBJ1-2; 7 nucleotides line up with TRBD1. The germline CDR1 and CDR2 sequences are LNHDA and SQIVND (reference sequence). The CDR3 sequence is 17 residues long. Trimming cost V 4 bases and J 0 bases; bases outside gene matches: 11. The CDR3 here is CASSRTGTDLTNYGYTF. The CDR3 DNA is TGTGCCAGTAGTAGAACTGGGACAGATCTTACTAACTATGGCTACACCTTC.

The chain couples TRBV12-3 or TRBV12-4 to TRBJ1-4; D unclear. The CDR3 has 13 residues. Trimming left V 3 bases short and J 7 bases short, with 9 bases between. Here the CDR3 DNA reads TGTGCCAGCAGTTTCCGGAGGAGTGAAAAACTGTTTTTT. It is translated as CASSFRRSEKLFF.

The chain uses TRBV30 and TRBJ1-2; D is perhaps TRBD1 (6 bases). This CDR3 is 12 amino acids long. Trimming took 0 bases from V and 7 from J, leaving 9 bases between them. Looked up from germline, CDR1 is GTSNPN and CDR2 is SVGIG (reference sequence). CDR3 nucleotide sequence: TGTGCCTGGAGTGTAGGCAGGGGTGGCTACACCTTC. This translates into CAWSVGRGGYTF.

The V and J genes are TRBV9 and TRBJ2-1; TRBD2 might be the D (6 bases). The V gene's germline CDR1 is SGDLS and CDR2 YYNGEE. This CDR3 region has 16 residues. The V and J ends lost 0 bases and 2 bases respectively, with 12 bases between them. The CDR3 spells CASSVAGTRPYNEQFF. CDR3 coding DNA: TGTGCCAGCAGCGTAGCTGGGACTCGACCCTACAATGAGCAGTTCTTC.

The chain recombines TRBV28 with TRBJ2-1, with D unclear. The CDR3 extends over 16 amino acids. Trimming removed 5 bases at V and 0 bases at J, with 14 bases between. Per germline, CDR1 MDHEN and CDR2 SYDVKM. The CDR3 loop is CASSLRLTTSYNEQFF. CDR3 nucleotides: TGTGCCAGCAGTCTTCGACTTACTACCTCCTACAATGAGCAGTTCTTC.

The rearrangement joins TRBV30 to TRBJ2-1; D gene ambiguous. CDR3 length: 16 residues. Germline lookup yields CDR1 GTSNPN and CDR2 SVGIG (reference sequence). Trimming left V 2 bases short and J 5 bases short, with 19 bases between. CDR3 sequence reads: CAWSPLSAPLDNEQFF. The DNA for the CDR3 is TGTGCCTGGAGTCCTCTCAGCGCCCCGCTCGACAATGAGCAGTTCTTC.

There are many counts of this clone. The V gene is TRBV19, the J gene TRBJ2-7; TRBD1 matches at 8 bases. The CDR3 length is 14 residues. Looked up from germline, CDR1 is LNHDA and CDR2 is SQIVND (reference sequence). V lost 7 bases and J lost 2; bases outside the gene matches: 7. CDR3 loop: CASTIGQGPYEQYF. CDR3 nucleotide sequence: TGTGCCAGTACCATAGGACAGGGTCCCTACGAGCAGTACTTC.

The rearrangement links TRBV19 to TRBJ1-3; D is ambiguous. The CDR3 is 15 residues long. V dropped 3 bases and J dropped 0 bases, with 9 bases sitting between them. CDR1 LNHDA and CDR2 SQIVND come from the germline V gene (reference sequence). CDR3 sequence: CASSMPMSSGNTIYF. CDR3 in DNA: TGTGCCAGTAGTATGCCCATGAGCTCTGGAAACACCATATATTTT. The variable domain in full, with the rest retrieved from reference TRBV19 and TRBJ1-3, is DGGITQSPKYLFRKEGQNVTLSCEQNLNHDAMYWYRQDPGQGLRLIYYSQIVNDFQKGDIAEGYSVSREKKESFPLTVTSAQKNPTAFYLCASSMPMSSGNTIYFGEGSWLTVV.

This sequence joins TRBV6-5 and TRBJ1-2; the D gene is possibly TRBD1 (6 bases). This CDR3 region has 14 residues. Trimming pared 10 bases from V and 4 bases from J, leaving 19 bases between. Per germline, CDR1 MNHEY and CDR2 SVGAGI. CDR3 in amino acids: CATRTVPSSYGYTF. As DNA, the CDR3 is TGTGCCACCAGGACAGTCCCCTCTAGCTATGGCTACACCTTC.

CDR3 protein: CAWGRKRPRDEQFF. In DNA form, the CDR3 reads TGTGCCTGGGGAAGGAAACGGCCCAGGGATGAGCAGTTCTTC. The V call is TRBV30, the J call TRBJ2-1; D is possibly TRBD1 (5 bases). V lost 5 bases and J 8 bases, leaving 19 bases between the germline ends. The V gene's germline CDR1 is GTSNPN and CDR2 SVGIG (reference sequence). CDR3 size: 14 residues. The complete variable domain, with remaining parts taken from reference TRBV30 and TRBJ2-1, reads SQTIHQWPATLVQPVGSPLSLECTVEGTSNPNLYWYRQAAGRGLQLLFYSVGIGQISSEVPQNLSASRPQDRQFILSSKKLLLSDSGFYLCAWGRKRPRDEQFFGPGTRLTVL.

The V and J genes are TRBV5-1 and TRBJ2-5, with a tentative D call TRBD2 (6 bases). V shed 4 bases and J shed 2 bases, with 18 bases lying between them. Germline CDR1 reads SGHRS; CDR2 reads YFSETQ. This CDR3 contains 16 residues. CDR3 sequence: CASSQGSGGYQETQYF. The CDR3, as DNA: TGCGCCAGCAGCCAAGGGAGTGGGGGGTATCAAGAGACCCAGTACTTC.

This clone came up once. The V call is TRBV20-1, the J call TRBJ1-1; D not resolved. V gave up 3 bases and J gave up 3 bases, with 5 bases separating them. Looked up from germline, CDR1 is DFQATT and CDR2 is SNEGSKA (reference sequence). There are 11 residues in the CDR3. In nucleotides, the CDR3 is TGCAGTGCTAGGGAGGACACTGAAGCTTTCTTT. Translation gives CSAREDTEAFF.

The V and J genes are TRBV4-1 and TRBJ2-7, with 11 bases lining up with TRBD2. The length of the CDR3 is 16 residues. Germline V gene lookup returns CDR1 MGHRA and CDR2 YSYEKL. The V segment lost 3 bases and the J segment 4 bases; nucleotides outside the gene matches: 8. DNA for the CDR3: TGCGCCAGCAGCCAGTCACTAGCGGGAGAGTTTTACGAGCAGTACTTC. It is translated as CASSQSLAGEFYEQYF.

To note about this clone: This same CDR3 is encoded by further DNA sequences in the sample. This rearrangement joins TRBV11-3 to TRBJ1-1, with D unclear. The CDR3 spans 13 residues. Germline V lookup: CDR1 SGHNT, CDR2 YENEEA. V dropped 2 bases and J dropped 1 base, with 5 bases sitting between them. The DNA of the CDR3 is TGTGCCAGCAGCTTAACCAGGAACACTGAAGCTTTCTTT. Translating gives CASSLTRNTEAFF. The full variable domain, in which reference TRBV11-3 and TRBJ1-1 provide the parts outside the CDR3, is EAGVVQSPRYKIIEKKQPVAFWCNPISGHNTLYWYLQNLGQGPELLIRYENEEAVDDSQLPKDRFSAERLKGVDSTLKIQPAELGDSAVYLCASSLTRNTEAFFGQGTRLTVV.

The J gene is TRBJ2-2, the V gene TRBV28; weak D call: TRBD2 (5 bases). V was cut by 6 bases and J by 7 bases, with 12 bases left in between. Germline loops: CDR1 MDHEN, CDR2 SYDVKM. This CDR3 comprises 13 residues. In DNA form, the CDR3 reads TGTGCCAGCAGACCGGGGATGGTCGGGGAGCTGTTTTTT. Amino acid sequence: CASRPGMVGELFF.

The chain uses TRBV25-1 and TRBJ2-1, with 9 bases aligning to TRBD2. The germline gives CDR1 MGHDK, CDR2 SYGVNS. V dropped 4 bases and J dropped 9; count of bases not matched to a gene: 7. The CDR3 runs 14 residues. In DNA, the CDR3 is TGTGCCAGCAGTGTCCCTAGCGGGAATGCTGAGCAGTTCTTC. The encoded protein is CASSVPSGNAEQFF.

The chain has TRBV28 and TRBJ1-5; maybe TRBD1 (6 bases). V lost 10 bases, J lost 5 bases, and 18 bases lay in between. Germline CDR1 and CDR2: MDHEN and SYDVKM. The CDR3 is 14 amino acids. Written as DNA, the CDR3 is TGTGCCACTCATCCTACAGGGCGCCATCAGCCCCAGCATTTT. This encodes CATHPTGRHQPQHF.

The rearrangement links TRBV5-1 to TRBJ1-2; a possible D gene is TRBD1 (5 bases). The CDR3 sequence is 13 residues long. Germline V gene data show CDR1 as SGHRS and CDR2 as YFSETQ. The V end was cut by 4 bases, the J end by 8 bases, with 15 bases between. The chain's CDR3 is CASSAQGFEGYTF. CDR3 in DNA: TGCGCCAGCAGCGCCCAGGGATTTGAAGGCTACACCTTC.

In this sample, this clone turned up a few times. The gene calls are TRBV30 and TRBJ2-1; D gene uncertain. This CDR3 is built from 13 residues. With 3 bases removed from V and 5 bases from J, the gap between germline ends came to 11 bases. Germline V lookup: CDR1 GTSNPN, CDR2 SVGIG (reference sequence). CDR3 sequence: CAWSLGYDNEQFF. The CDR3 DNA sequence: TGTGCCTGGAGCCTAGGTTACGACAATGAGCAGTTCTTC.

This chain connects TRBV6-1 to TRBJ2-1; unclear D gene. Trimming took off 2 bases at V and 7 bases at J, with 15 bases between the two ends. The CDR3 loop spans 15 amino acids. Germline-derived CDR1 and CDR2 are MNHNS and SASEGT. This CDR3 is CASSEQRSPLNEQFF. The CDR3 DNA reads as TGTGCCAGCAGTGAACAGCGCAGTCCCTTGAATGAGCAGTTCTTC.

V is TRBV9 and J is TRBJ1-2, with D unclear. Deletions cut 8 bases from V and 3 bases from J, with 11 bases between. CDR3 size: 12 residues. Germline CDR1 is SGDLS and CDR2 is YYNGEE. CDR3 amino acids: CASGRGDYGYTF. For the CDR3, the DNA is TGTGCCAGTGGGCGGGGAGACTATGGCTACACCTTC. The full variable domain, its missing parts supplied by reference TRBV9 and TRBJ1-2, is DSGVTQTPKHLITATGQRVTLRCSPRSGDLSVYWYQQSLDQGLQFLIQYYNGEERAKGNILERFSAQQFPDLHSELNLSSLELGDSALYFCASGRGDYGYTFGSGTRLTVV.

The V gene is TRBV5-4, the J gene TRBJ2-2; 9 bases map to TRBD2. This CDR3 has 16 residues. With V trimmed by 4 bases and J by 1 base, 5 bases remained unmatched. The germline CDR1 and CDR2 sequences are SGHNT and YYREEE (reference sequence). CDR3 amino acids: CASSKGTSRNTGELFF. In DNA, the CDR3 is TGTGCCAGCAGCAAGGGGACTAGCAGGAACACCGGGGAGCTGTTTTTT.

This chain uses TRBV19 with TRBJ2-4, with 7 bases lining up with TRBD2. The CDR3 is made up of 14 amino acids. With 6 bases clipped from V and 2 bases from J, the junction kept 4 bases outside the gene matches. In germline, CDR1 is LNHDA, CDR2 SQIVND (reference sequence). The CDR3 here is CASRLGGTKNIQYF. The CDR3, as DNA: TGTGCCAGTAGACTGGGGGGGACCAAAAACATTCAGTACTTC.